This T cell receptor beta chain was identified in a study of metastatic and nonmetastatic thyroid tumors. The CDR3 sequence is 12 residues long. CDR1 DFQATT and CDR2 SNEGSKA come from the germline V gene (reference sequence). All patients were untreated before thyroid surgery. In the original processing: What underpinned the distant-metastasis classifier for papillary thyroid cancer was the set of CDR3 differences across clinicopathological groups. TCRdb reprocessed the PCR reads using MiXCR. The V and J calls were not made by the authors but by TCRdb's processing. Among 40,000 or so clones listed, around 26% were seen once. Only one count was recorded for this clone. Its ends do not fully match the called genes, so a read error is possible.

This clonotype was sampled from a female donor with papillary thyroid cancer or a benign thyroid nodule (not recorded which). Some clones in this sample may be carry-over from other donors' samples. The sequenced material came from blood. This chain uses TRBV20-1 with TRBJ2-1; 7 bases agree with TRBD2. Here the CDR3 DNA reads TGCAGTACTAGCGATTTTGGGAATGAGCAGTTCTTC. Its protein is CSTSDFGNEQFF.